The 7 T cell receptor beta chains below were found in one sample sequenced in a study of somatic reversion in DOCK8 deficiency. From approximately 100 ng genomic DNA, TRB libraries were made by one-step EuroClonality-NGS amplicon PCR. TCRdb recomputed calls from the multiplex PCR reads with MiXCR, one row per CDR3 protein. The table includes more than 1,100 distinct CDR3 sequences, 18% detected once. Source material: blood. The receptors were gathered from a human donor with DOCK8 deficiency.

This clonotype showed up many times. The rearrangement uses TRBV6-6 and TRBJ1-5; D is undetermined. Germline V gene lookup returns CDR1 MNHNY and CDR2 SVGAGI (reference sequence). Trimming pared 6 bases from V and 4 bases from J, leaving 7 bases between. The CDR3 contains 12 residues. CDR3 loop: CASSLINQPQHF. DNA for the CDR3: TGTGCCAGCAGCCTTATAAATCAGCCCCAGCATTTT.

This clonotype appeared many times. The chain is built from TRBV7-2 and TRBJ1-2, with 7 bases lining up with TRBD1. In germline, CDR1 is SGHTA, CDR2 FQGNSA. Trimming removed 1 base from V and 4 bases from J; junction bases left unmatched: 3. The CDR3 has 14 amino acids. The CDR3 sequence: CASSLEGGPYGYTF. CDR3 DNA: TGTGCCAGCAGCTTAGAAGGGGGCCCCTATGGCTACACCTTC.

This clonotype was picked up a small number of times. The chain carries TRBV9 and TRBJ1-1; the D gene is possibly TRBD1 (5 bases). The CDR3 is 14 residues long. V lost 0 bases and J lost 1, with 7 bases in between. In germline, CDR1 is SGDLS, CDR2 YYNGEE. CDR3 sequence (DNA): TGTGCCAGCAGCGTAGAACAGGCGAACACTGAAGCTTTCTTT. Protein: CASSVEQANTEAFF.

This clonotype is categorized as medium-sized (0.01 to 0.1%). J is TRBJ1-2 and V is TRBV28; D may be TRBD1 (6 bases). V was shortened by 10 bases and J by 3 bases, with 21 bases between the two germline ends. The CDR3 runs 15 residues. Germline CDR1 reads MDHEN; CDR2 reads SYDVKM. In DNA form, the CDR3 reads TGTGCCACCTCCCGGCCGAGGGGGGGGGACTATGGCTACACCTTC. Protein: CATSRPRGGDYGYTF.

The chain has TRBV5-1 and TRBJ2-6; D unclear. V shed 0 bases and J shed 2 bases, with 6 bases lying between them. The CDR3 totals 15 residues. Germline V gene sequence: CDR1 SGHRS, CDR2 YFSETQ. The DNA of the CDR3 is TGCGCCAGCAGCTTGGATGGGGCTGGGGCCAACGTCCTGACTTTC. Its translation: CASSLDGAGANVLTF.

About this clonotype itself: With a much larger clone just one base away, this may be a read error. The rearrangement links TRBV10-3 to TRBJ1-1; D call uncertain. The CDR3 spans 11 residues. V lost 6 bases to trimming and J lost 5 bases, with 7 bases between them. Germline-derived CDR1 and CDR2 are ENHRY and SYGVKD. The CDR3 bases are TGTGCCATCAGCGACTGTACTGAAGCTTTCTTT. This gives the protein CAISDCTEAFF.

This clonotype was seen ten or more times. The genes are TRBV4-3 and TRBJ1-2; no firm D call. The V end was cut by 0 bases, the J end by 5 bases, with 13 bases between. CDR1 is LGHNA, CDR2 YSLEER, per germline. CDR3 length: 15 amino acids. DNA of the CDR3: TGCGCCAGCAGCCAAGATAGTAGTTTACGGTATGGCTACACCTTC. It is translated as CASSQDSSLRYGYTF.